The sequence of this T cell receptor beta chain was determined in a study of beta chain features in type 1 diabetes. Study findings and constraints: When Type 1 diabetes patients were examined, their TCRB CDR3s proved moderately but significantly shorter in all four CD4+ subsets. There were fewer insertions and more deletions at the VDJ junctions of type 1 diabetes patients.

Comments on this clone: No antigen is known for it. At one boundary the junction diverges from the germline segment, which might be a read error.

Germline V gives CDR1 SSHAT, CDR2 FNYEAQ (reference sequence). This CDR3 region has 15 residues. Expressed TCRB transcripts were sequenced, since all the RNA that had been isolated was reverse transcribed. TCRdb keeps only in-frame clones here, not all; method: immunoSEQ multiplex PCR. The table has about 700,000 clones, around 15% seen once. One heparinised blood draw averaging about 120 mL was given by each donor. The sample comprised naive CD4+ T cells from blood. This sequence originates from a man in his late teens or twenties with type 1 diabetes. The chain links TRBV7-7 to TRBJ2-2, with D possibly TRBD1 on 6 matching bases. The DNA for the CDR3 is TGTGCTAGCAGCTGGGGACACCCGAACACCGGGGAGCTGTTTTTT. Translating gives CASSWGHPNTGELFF.